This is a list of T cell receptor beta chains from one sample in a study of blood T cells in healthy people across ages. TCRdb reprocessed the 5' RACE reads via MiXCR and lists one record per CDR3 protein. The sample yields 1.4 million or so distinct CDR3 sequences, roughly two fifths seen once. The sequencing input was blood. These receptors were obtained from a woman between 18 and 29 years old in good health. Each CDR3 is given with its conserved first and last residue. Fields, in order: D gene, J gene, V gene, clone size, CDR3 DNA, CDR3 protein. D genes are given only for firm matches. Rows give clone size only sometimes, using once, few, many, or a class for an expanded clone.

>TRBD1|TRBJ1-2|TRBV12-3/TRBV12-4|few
TGTGCCAGCAGTTTGCCAGGGGGCACTTTCCACTATGGCTACACCTTC
CASSLPGGTFHYGYTF
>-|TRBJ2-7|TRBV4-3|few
TGCGCCAGCAGCCTGAACACCGGGACAATCTACGAGCAGTACTTC
CASSLNTGTIYEQYF
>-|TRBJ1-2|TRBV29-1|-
TGCAGCGTTGAAGACCTCAGGGTGGGTGACACCTTC
CSVEDLRVGDTF
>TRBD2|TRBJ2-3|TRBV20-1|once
TGCAGTGCTAGCGGGGGGGTAGATACGCAGTATTTT
CSASGGVDTQYF
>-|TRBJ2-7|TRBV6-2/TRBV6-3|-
TGTGCCAGCAGTGGAGCCCTCGGGCGGAGAACCTACGAGCAGTACTTC
CASSGALGRRTYEQYF
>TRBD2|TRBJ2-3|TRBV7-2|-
TGTGCCAGCACCAGGTGGGCGGGGGGTGGGGATACGCAGTATTTT
CASTRWAGGGDTQYF
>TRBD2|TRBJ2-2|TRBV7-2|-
TGTGCCAGCAGCTTAAGACTAGCGGGACTCACCGGGGAGCTGTTTTTT
CASSLRLAGLTGELFF
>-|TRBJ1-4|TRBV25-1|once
TGTGCCAGCAGTGAACCGGCAGGGCGGGATGAAAAACTGTTTTTT
CASSEPAGRDEKLFF
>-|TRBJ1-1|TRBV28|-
TGTGCCAGCAGTTTCGCGGACTATTCGAACACTGAAGCTTTCTTT
CASSFADYSNTEAFF
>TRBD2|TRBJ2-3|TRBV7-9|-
TGTGCCAGCAGCGCCGGGACTAGCGGGAGCACAGATACGCAGTATTTT
CASSAGTSGSTDTQYF
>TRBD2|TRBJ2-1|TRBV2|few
TGTGCCAGCCAAGGACTAGCGGGGGGTCGGGGTGAGCAGTTCTTC
CASQGLAGGRGEQFF
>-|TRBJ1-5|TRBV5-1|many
TGCGCCAGCAGCTTGGGCTTCAATCAGCCCCAGCATTTT
CASSLGFNQPQHF
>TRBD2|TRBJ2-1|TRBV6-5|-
TGTGCCAGCAGTTACGGAGCGGGAGGGCAGGGATACAATGAGCAGTTCTTC
CASSYGAGGQGYNEQFF
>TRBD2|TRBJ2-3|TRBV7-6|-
TGTGCCAGCAGCTTAGGGACTAGCGGGAGCGTATCGGATACGCAGTATTTT
CASSLGTSGSVSDTQYF
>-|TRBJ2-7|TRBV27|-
TGTGCCAGCAGTTCATTAGCGGCTGGGTACAATGAGCAGTACTTC
CASSSLAAGYNEQYF
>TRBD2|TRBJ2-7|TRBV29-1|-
TGCAGCGTTGTGGGACTAGCGGGAACCTACGAGCAGTACTTC
CSVVGLAGTYEQYF
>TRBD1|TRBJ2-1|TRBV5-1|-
TGCGCCAGCAGCTTGGGACAGGGAGTCCGGAAGGACAGGGAGTCCGGGAATGAGCAGTTCTTC
CASSLGQGVRKDRESGNEQFF
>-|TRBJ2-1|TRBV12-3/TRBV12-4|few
TGTGCCAGCACCCAACAGGGTGGATCCTACAATGAGCAGTTCTTC
CASTQQGGSYNEQFF
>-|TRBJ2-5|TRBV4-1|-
TGCGCCAGCAGCCAGAGTCAACTAGGGACTCGCCAAGAACAAGAGACCCAGTACTTC
CASSQSQLGTRQEQETQYF
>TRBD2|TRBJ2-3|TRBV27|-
TGTGCCAGCAGTGTCCGGGGGGGAGGAGATACGCAGTATTTT
CASSVRGGGDTQYF
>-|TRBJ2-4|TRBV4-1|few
TGCGCCAGCAGCCAAGGGTCCCTCGGGGGAAGCATTCAGTACTTC
CASSQGSLGGSIQYF
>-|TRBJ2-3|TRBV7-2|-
TGTGCCAGCAGCTCTAGGGCGGGGCTGGCAGATACGCAGTATTTT
CASSSRAGLADTQYF
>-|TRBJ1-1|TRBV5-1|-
TGCGCCAGCAGGGGTGGCGGGTATCTCACTGAAGCTTTCTTT
CASRGGGYLTEAFF
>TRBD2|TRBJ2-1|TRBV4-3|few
TGCGCCAGCAGCCAAGAATTTCCTAGCGGGAGCAATGAGCAGTTCTTC
CASSQEFPSGSNEQFF
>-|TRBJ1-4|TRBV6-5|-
TGTGCCAGCAGCAACATAGCAACTAATGAAAAACTGTTTTTT
CASSNIATNEKLFF
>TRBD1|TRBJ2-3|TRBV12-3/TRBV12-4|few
TGTGCCAGCAGTTTGGGGAGGACAGGGGGCCCAGATACGCAGTATTTT
CASSLGRTGGPDTQYF
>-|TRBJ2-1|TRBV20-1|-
TGCAGTGCTCAGGGGCTCGACTTCAATGAGCAGTTCTTC
CSAQGLDFNEQFF
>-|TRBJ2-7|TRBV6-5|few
TGTGCCAGCACCCCCTGGGGAGGACCGACCACCTACAATGAGCAGTACTTC
CASTPWGGPTTYNEQYF
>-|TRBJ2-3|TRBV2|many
TGTGCCAGCAGCTTAGAAGTAGCAGATACGCAGTATTTT
CASSLEVADTQYF
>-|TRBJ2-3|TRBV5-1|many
TGCGCCAGCAGCTCGACGACAGGTTGGAGCACAGATACGCAGTATTTT
CASSSTTGWSTDTQYF
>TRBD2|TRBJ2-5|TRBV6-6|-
TGTGCCAGCAGTTACGAGCTCACCGGGACTACTAAGCAGTACTTC
CASSYELTGTTKQYF
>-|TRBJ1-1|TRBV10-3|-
TGTGCCATCAGGGGGGACGACACTGAAGCTTTCTTT
CAIRGDDTEAFF
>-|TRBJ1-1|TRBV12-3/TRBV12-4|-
TGTGCCAGCAGTCAACGGGACAACACTGAAGCTTTCTTT
CASSQRDNTEAFF
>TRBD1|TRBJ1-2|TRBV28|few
TGTGCCAGCAGCACTGACAGGGGCCCTAGCTATGGCTACACCTTC
CASSTDRGPSYGYTF
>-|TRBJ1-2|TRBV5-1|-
TGCGCCAGCAGCTTGGGGGGACTTGGAGCGGGCTACACCTTC
CASSLGGLGAGYTF
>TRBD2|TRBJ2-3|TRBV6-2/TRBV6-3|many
TGTGCCAGCAGTACCGGCCGGCGGGGGAACACAGATACGCAGTATTTT
CASSTGRRGNTDTQYF
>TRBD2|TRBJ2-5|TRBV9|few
TGTGCCAGCAGCGGCACGGGACTAGGAGGGTTAGAGACCCAGTACTTC
CASSGTGLGGLETQYF
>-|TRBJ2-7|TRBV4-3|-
TGCGCCAGCAGCCAAGGGAGGGACGGATACTACGAGCAGTACTTC
CASSQGRDGYYEQYF
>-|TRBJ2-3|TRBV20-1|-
TGCAGTGCCCTCCCCCAGGGTGTTAATACGCAGTATTTT
CSALPQGVNTQYF
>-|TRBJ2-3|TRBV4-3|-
TGCGCCAGCAGCCAAGATCGACGGCAGGGGCGAGATACGCAGTATTTT
CASSQDRRQGRDTQYF
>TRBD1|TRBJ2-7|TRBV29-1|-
TGCAGCGTGGAGCTGACAGGGGGAACGACCTACAATGAGCAGTACTTC
CSVELTGGTTYNEQYF